This T cell receptor beta chain was identified in a study of T-cell reconstitution after alpha-beta-depleted transplantation in children. Unique molecular identifiers were used in preparing the TCRbeta library. TCRdb reanalysed the PCR reads using MiXCR and keeps one entry per CDR3 protein. The repertoire holds roughly 300,000 distinct CDR3 sequences, 10% seen once, with less than 2.5% in the top ten. With 2 bases removed from V and 1 base from J, the gap between germline ends came to 14 bases. The germline CDR1 and CDR2 sequences are SGHKS and YYEKEE (reference sequence). The CDR3 covers 16 residues.

Sequencing used PBMCs from the stem cell graft donor, obtained from the stem cell graft. The clonotype originates from a human donor who donated a stem cell graft to a child with acute lymphoblastic leukemia. J is TRBJ2-3 and V is TRBV5-5, with TRBD1 as a possible D gene (5 bases). The CDR3 DNA reads as TGTGCCAGCAGCTTCCAGGGAAATTTTGGCACAGATACGCAGTATTTT. Its protein product is CASSFQGNFGTDTQYF.